This entry describes one T cell receptor (beta chain). These data are taken from a study of monozygotic twins with inflammatory bowel disease. CDR3 length: 14 residues. Germline assignment: CDR1 DFQATT and CDR2 SNEGSKA (reference sequence). TCRdb reprocessed the 5' RACE reads and reports one entry per CDR3 protein, with no DNA. Here the sample table reports 200,000 to 250,000 distinct CDR3 sequences. Sequenced sample: blood. The source of this sequence is a human donor with ulcerative colitis or Crohn's disease, or a healthy co-twin of an affected twin (not recorded which). The chain combines TRBV20-1 with TRBJ2-5; no DNA is available, so the TRBD1 call from TCRdb remains unchecked. This CDR3 reads CSALTGTGDETQYF.